This TCR beta chain was recorded in a study of T-cell memory formation after mild COVID-19. Constant-segment primers served in 5'RACE that generated TCR alpha and TCR beta cDNA libraries bearing sample barcodes and UMIs. Via MiXCR, TCRdb re-called the 5' RACE reads, giving one row per CDR3 protein. The sample holds around 150,000 distinct CDR3 sequences, roughly 15% seen once. Comments on this clonotype: Antigen specificity is unknown.

V lost 3 bases, J lost 4 bases, and 9 bases lay in between. CDR1 is MNHEY, CDR2 SMNVEV, per germline (reference sequence). The CDR3 covers 13 residues. Study-wide findings and caveats: Prior to infection, memory already included some responding clones, suggesting cross-reactive memory joined. Mostly located in CM and EM were contracting CD4+ clones, with contracting CD8+ clones located in EMRA.

Input material: PBMCs or a T cell subset sorted from them (not recorded which). The clonotype originates from an adult woman who had mild COVID-19 (a few samples of this study predate the infection). Cell type and time point are not known. The genes are TRBV27 and TRBJ1-2, with D perhaps matching TRBD1 (5 bases). This CDR3 is CASSFAGTYGYTF. For the CDR3, the DNA is TGTGCCAGCAGTTTTGCTGGGACCTATGGCTACACCTTC.